These 19 T cell receptor beta chains were sequenced from one sample in a study of OX40 agonist ivuxolimab in advanced cancers. Sequencing was performed with immunoSEQ multiplex PCR; in TCRdb, only in-frame clones are kept and a portion is missing. The sample consists of about 74,000 clones, around 80% of them appearing once. This specimen was CD4+ or CD8+ T cells sorted from blood, taken in a trial of the OX40 agonist ivuxolimab. These receptors all stem from an adult with an advanced solid tumor such as melanoma, head and neck, liver or kidney cancer.

The chain employs TRBV28 and TRBJ2-7; the match to TRBD1 covers 8 bases. Germline lookup yields CDR1 MDHEN and CDR2 SYDVKM. This CDR3 contains 13 residues. V gave up 3 bases and J gave up 7 bases; unmatched junction bases: 5. The CDR3 here is CASSLGTGGEQYV. As DNA, the CDR3 is TGTGCCAGCAGTTTGGGTACAGGGGGTGAGCAGTACGTC.

V usage is TRBV2 and J usage is TRBJ2-7, with D perhaps TRBD1 (6 bases). Germline-derived CDR1 and CDR2 are SNHLY and FYNNEI. The CDR3 is 12 amino acids. V was cut by 6 bases and J by 6 bases, with 12 bases left in between. The CDR3 spells CASRIQGSEQYF. As DNA, the CDR3 is TGTGCCAGCAGGATCCAGGGGAGCGAGCAGTACTTC.

The rearrangement links TRBV7-8 to TRBJ2-5; the D gene is possibly TRBD2 (7 bases). Germline CDR1 and CDR2: SGHVS and FQNEAQ. Trimming stripped 2 bases from V and 6 bases from J, with 19 bases between. The CDR3 covers 16 residues. DNA for the CDR3: TGTGCCAGCAGCTTACCAGGAGGGGGGGCTGTAAAGACCCAGTACTTC. As protein: CASSLPGGGAVKTQYF.

This clone was seen just once. V gene TRBV2 combines with J gene TRBJ2-7; no definite D call. CDR1 SNHLY and CDR2 FYNNEI come from the germline V gene. The CDR3 has 13 amino acids. V was shortened by 3 bases and J by 3 bases, with 9 bases between the two germline ends. The CDR3 is CASSEVRSYEQYV. The CDR3 DNA follows: TGTGCCAGCAGTGAGGTTCGGAGCTACGAGCAGTACGTC.

The table lists this clone with a few counts. V usage is TRBV19 and J usage is TRBJ2-1, with unresolved D. With 6 bases removed from V and 6 bases from J, the gap between germline ends came to 9 bases. The CDR3 runs 12 residues. Germline-derived CDR1 and CDR2 are LNHDA and SQIVND (reference sequence). The CDR3 DNA follows: TGTGCCAGTAGACTGATGTCCAATGAGCAGTTCTTC. This codes for CASRLMSNEQFF.

This chain connects TRBV13 to TRBJ2-1; D possibly corresponds to TRBD1 (5 bases). The CDR3 has 14 residues. The germline CDR1 and CDR2 sequences are PRHDT and FYEKMQ (reference sequence). Trimming removed 5 bases at V and 8 bases at J, with 16 bases between. CDR3 residues: CASSPRTNVDEQFF. The CDR3 DNA follows: TGTGCCAGCAGCCCCCGGACAAATGTCGATGAGCAGTTCTTC.

This clone appeared a single time. The rearrangement links TRBV18 to TRBJ2-1, with TRBD2 matching 13 bases. The V and J ends lost 0 bases and 7 bases, in that order; junction bases with no gene match: 9. Looked up from germline, CDR1 is KGHSH and CDR2 is LQKENI. CDR3 length equals 18 residues. In nucleotides, the CDR3 is TGTGCCAGCTCACCACCGTCGCAGAGACTAGCGGGAGGAAATGAGCAGTTCTTC. Protein: CASSPPSQRLAGGNEQFF.

The V and J genes are TRBV5-8 and TRBJ2-7; D gene unclear. The CDR3 has 13 residues. Trimming stripped 2 bases from V and 2 bases from J, with 8 bases between. CDR1 is SGHTS, CDR2 YDEGEE, per germline. The CDR3 spells CASSFRRAYEQYV. The CDR3 coding sequence is TGTGCCAGCAGCTTTAGAAGGGCCTACGAGCAGTACGTC.

The genes are TRBV30 and TRBJ2-1; 15 nucleotides line up with TRBD2. The germline gives CDR1 GTSNPN, CDR2 SVGIG (reference sequence). The CDR3 has 19 residues. The J segment lost 3 bases and the V segment lost 5 bases, leaving 14 bases of the junction unmatched. The CDR3 loop reads CAWDPSRTSGRASYNEQFF. Written as DNA, the CDR3 is TGTGCCTGGGATCCCTCTAGGACTAGCGGGAGGGCCAGCTACAATGAGCAGTTCTTC.

The V call is TRBV9, the J call TRBJ2-3; tentative D call: TRBD2 (6 bases). Trimming removed 3 bases at V and 3 bases at J, with 14 bases between. There are 15 residues in the CDR3. Germline assignment: CDR1 SGDLS and CDR2 YYNGEE. CDR3 loop: CASSGNGGSTDTQYF. As DNA, the CDR3 is TGTGCCAGCAGCGGGAACGGGGGTTCAACAGATACGCAGTATTTT. The variable domain in full, with the rest retrieved from reference TRBV9 and TRBJ2-3, is DSGVTQTPKHLITATGQRVTLRCSPRSGDLSVYWYQQSLDQGLQFLIQYYNGEERAKGNILERFSAQQFPDLHSELNLSSLELGDSALYFCASSGNGGSTDTQYFGPGTRLTVL.

The V and J genes are TRBV6-6 and TRBJ2-1, with D perhaps matching TRBD1 or TRBD2 (5 bases each). Deletions cut 7 bases from V and 5 bases from J, with 15 bases between. Germline values: CDR1 MNHNY, CDR2 SVGAGI (reference sequence). The CDR3 spans 14 residues. In DNA, the CDR3 is TGTGCCAGCACCGGGGCGGACTCGAACAATGAGCAGTTCTTC. Protein: CASTGADSNNEQFF.

CDR3: CASSFGTSGSNTGELFF. In DNA, the CDR3 is TGCGCCAGCAGCTTCGGGACTAGCGGATCGAACACCGGGGAGCTGTTTTTT. This sequence joins TRBV5-1 and TRBJ2-2; 11 nucleotides line up with TRBD2. The CDR3 covers 17 residues. Germline V gene data show CDR1 as SGHRS and CDR2 as YFSETQ. Trimming removed 2 bases from V and 0 bases from J; junction bases left unmatched: 3.

V usage is TRBV5-1 and J usage is TRBJ2-1; the D is unclear. Germline V gene data show CDR1 as SGHRS and CDR2 as YFSETQ. The CDR3 has 12 residues. The ends were cut back, 1 base at V and 10 bases at J, with 9 bases in the middle. CDR3: CASSLWLDEQFF. The CDR3 region has the DNA TGCGCCAGCAGCTTGTGGTTGGACGAGCAGTTCTTC.

This chain links TRBV7-2 with TRBJ1-4, with D maybe TRBD1 (5 bases). V was shortened by 7 bases and J by 4 bases, with 16 bases between the two germline ends. Germline-derived CDR1 and CDR2 are SGHTA and FQGNSA. The CDR3 has 15 residues. The CDR3 sequence: CASTTAQGGNEKLFF. The DNA for the CDR3 is TGTGCCAGCACCACAGCGCAGGGAGGTAATGAAAAACTGTTTTTT.

The chain joins TRBV30 to TRBJ1-5; D ambiguous. V lost 0 bases, J lost 9 bases, and 12 bases lay in between. The CDR3 extends over 13 amino acids. Germline V gives CDR1 GTSNPN, CDR2 SVGIG (reference sequence). The CDR3 bases are TGTGCCTGGAGTGTAAGGCGCCGGGGGCCCCAGCATTTT. This sequence encodes CAWSVRRRGPQHF.

The J gene is TRBJ1-6, the V gene TRBV18; weak D call: TRBD1 (5 bases). Germline CDR1 KGHSH, CDR2 LQKENI. This CDR3 comprises 18 residues. V was cut by 2 bases and J by 8 bases, with 22 bases left in between. The CDR3 sequence is CASSPGPSGPRGDSPLHF. CDR3 DNA sequence: TGTGCCAGCTCACCAGGGCCCTCAGGCCCTCGGGGCGATTCACCCCTCCACTTT.

The rearrangement uses TRBV7-2 and TRBJ1-5; D possibly corresponds to TRBD1 (5 bases). Deletions cut 2 bases from V and 6 bases from J, with 14 bases between. The CDR3 is made up of 15 amino acids. Germline CDR1 is SGHTA and CDR2 is FQGNSA. The CDR3 nucleotides read TGTGCCAGCAGCTTACAGGGCCCGAGAAGTCAGCCCCAGCATTTT. This translates into CASSLQGPRSQPQHF.

This chain uses TRBV18 with TRBJ1-1; D possibly corresponds to TRBD1 (5 bases). Germline V lookup: CDR1 KGHSH, CDR2 LQKENI. Trimming cost V 3 bases and J 0 bases, with 11 bases left between them. The CDR3 sequence is 15 residues long. The CDR3 spells CASSPPEGLNTEAFF. In DNA, the CDR3 is TGTGCCAGCTCACCCCCTGAGGGGTTGAACACTGAAGCTTTCTTT. Supplemented by reference TRBV18 and TRBJ1-1, the full variable domain reads NAGVMQNPRHLVRRRGQEARLRCSPMKGHSHVYWYRQLPEEGLKFMVYLQKENIIDESGMPKERFSAEFPKEGPSILRIQQVVRGDSAAYFCASSPPEGLNTEAFFGQGTRLTVV.

This chain connects TRBV27 to TRBJ2-1; D is possibly TRBD1 (6 bases). The V end lost 2 bases, the J end lost 7 bases, and 15 bases lay between the germline ends. Germline V gene data show CDR1 as MNHEY and CDR2 as SMNVEV (reference sequence). The CDR3 extends over 15 amino acids. In DNA, the CDR3 is TGTGCCAGCAGTTTACCCAACAGGGCAAAGAATGAGCAGTTCTTC. As protein: CASSLPNRAKNEQFF.